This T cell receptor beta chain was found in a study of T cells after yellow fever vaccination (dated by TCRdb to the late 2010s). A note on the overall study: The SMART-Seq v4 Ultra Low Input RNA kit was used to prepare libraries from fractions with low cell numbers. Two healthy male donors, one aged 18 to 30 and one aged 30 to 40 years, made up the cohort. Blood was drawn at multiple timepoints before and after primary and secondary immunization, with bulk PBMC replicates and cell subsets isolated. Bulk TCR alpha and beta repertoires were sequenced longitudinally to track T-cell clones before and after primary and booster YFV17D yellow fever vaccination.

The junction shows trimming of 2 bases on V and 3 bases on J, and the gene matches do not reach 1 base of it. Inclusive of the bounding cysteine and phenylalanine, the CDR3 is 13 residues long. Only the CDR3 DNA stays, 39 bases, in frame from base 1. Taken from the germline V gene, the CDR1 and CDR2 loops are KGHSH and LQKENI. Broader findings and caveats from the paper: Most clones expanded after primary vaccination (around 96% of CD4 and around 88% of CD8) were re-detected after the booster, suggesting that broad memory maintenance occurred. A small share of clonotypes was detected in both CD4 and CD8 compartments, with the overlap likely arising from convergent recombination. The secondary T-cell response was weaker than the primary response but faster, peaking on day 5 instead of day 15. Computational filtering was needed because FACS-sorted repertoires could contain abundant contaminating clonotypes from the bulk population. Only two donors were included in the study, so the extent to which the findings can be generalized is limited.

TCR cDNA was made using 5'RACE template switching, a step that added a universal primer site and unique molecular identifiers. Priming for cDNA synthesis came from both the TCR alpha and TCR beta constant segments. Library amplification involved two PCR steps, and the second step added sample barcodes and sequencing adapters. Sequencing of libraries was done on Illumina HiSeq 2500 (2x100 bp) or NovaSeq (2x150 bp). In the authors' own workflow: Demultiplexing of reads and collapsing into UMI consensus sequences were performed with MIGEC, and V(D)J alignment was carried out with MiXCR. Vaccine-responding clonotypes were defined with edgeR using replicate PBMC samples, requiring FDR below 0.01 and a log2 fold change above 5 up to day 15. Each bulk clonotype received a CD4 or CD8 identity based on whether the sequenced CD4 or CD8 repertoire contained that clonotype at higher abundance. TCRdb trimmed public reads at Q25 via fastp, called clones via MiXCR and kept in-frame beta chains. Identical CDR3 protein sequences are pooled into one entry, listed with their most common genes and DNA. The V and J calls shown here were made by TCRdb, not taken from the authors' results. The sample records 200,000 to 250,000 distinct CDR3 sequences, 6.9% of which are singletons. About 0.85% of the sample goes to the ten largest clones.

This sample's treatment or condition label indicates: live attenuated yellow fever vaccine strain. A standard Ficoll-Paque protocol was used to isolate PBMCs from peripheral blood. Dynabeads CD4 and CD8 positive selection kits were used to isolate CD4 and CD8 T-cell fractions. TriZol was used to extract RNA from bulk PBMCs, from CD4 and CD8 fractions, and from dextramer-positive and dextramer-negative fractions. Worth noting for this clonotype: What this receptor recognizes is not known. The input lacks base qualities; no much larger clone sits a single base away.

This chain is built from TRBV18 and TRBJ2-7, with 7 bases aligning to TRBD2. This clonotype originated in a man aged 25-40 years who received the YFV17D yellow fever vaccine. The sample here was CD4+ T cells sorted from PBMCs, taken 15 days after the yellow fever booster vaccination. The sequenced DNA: TGTGCCAGCTCACCAGCTAGCGGCTACGAGCAGTACTTC. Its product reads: CASSPASGYEQYF.